Listed below are T cell receptor beta chains from one sample, sequenced in a study of T cell changes during pregnancy in multiple sclerosis. Profiled with immunoSEQ multiplex PCR; TCRdb holds only in-frame clones, not every one. The sample has tens of thousands of clones; about nine tenths are singletons. The sample consisted of CD4+ T cells from peripheral blood mononuclear cells, taken before pregnancy. These receptor sequences come from a female donor with multiple sclerosis, enrolled in a pregnancy study. CDR3s leave out the opening cysteine and the closing phenylalanine or tryptophan. Each record gives: V gene, CDR3 protein.

TRBV7-9	ASSPQLAGGSPGTQY
TRBV7-3	ASSRTPTGDMNTEAF
TRBV5-1	ASSWLSGHGLAGGIYEQY
TRBV4-1	ASSQEGTSGSYNEQF
TRBV6-4	ASSDPRLAGGTDTQY
TRBV9	ASSVGTDFSYNEQF
TRBV28	ASSTPWDSTNREQY
TRBV6-1	ASRNTGGRYEQY
TRBV9	ASSVGPSGGGGETQY
TRBV9	ASSAGTRGDEQF
TRBV29-1	SVDSAGAYNEQF
TRBV6-1	ASSGGQAAYGYT
TRBV27	ASGRLAGVDTQY
TRBV7-3	ASSRGLAGFNEQY
TRBV15	ATSRGDRAYEQY
TRBV29-1	SVGAPSSYEQY
TRBV28	ASSSPLLEGPPLH
TRBV7-3	ASSPSRGVGGYT
TRBV6-5	ASSSWTGGPYEQY
TRBV19	ASRQRQGALNTEAF
TRBV2	ASKRDRGLRSGNTIY
TRBV29-1	SVGQGGRAF
TRBV6-5	ASSLGQLYEQY
TRBV6-1	ASSELTSGGKY
TRBV5-4	ASSNPTGESYEQY
TRBV27	ASSFRQGLTYEQY
TRBV2	ASSKDREETQY
TRBV12-5	ASGLDFGTGWRQPQH
TRBV28	ASTKSWTGGGLDYGYT
TRBV29-1	TLEGTSGSNEQF
TRBV7-2	ASSARTGQSNSPLH
TRBV20-1	SAYLNEQF
TRBV19	ASRDTSMNTEAF
TRBV6-5	ASSGQFSTDTQY
TRBV4-2	ASSQEGGGARETQY
TRBV27	ASNPTSGRAGYEQY
TRBV2	ASSYQGSNTEAF
TRBV7-3	ASSLGRGSGAYNEQF
TRBV5-1	ASSSHSGNTIY